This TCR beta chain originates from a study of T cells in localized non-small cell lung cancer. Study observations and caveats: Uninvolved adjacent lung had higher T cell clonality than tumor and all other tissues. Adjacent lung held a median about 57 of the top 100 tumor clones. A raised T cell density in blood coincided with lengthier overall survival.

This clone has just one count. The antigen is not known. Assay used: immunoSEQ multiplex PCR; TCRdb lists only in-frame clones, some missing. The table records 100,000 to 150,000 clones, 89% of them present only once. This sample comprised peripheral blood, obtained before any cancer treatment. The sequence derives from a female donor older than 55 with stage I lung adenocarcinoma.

The CDR3 sequence: CASSLTLADTQYF. The CDR3 DNA follows: TGTGCCAGCAGCTTGACATTGGCAGATACGCAGTATTTT. This chain links TRBV11-3 with TRBJ2-3, with D hard to call. This CDR3 comprises 13 residues. Germline values: CDR1 SGHNT, CDR2 YENEEA. Trimming took 3 bases from V and 4 from J, leaving 8 bases between them.